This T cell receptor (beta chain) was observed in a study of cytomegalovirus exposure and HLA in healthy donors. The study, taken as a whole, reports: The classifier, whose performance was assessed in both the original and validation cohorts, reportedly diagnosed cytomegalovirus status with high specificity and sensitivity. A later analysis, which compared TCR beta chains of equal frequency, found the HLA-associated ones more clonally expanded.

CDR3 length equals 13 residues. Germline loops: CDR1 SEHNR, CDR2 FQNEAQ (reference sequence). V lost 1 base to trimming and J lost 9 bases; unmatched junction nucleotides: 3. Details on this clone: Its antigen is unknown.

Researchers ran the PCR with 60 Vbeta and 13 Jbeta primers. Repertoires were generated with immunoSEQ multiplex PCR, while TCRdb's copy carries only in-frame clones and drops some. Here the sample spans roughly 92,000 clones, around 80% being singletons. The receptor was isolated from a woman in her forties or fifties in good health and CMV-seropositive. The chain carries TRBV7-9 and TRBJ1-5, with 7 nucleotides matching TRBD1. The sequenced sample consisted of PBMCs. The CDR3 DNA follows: TGTGCCAGCAGCTTAGACGGGGACAGGCCCCAGCATTTT. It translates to CASSLDGDRPQHF.